This passage covers 10 T cell receptor beta chains from one sample sequenced in a study of T cell responses to AZD1222 COVID-19 vaccine. The data were produced by immunoSEQ multiplex PCR, yet TCRdb's version contains in-frame clones alone and is incomplete. The sample yields tens of thousands of clones, about 90% seen once. The sample was peripheral blood, taken on day 0 of MenACWY control vaccination. Every receptor here comes from an adult in good health.

This clone was recorded only once. The rearrangement links TRBV9 to TRBJ1-5, with TRBD1 matching over 7 bases. The CDR3 is 15 residues long. The germline gives CDR1 SGDLS, CDR2 YYNGEE. Trimming at V came to 3 bases and at J to 5 bases, leaving 8 bases not matched to a gene. CDR3 loop: CASSAGQRGDQPQHF. The DNA for the CDR3 is TGTGCCAGCAGCGCGGGACAGAGGGGCGATCAGCCCCAGCATTTT.

The chain is built from TRBV3-1 (or the pseudogene TRBV3-2) and TRBJ1-5; no clear D. Germline-derived CDR1 and CDR2 are LGHDT and YNNKEL (reference sequence). This CDR3 has 12 residues. With 5 bases removed from V and 9 bases from J, the gap between germline ends came to 11 bases. As DNA, the CDR3 is TGTGCCAGCAGCACGCCGCCGGGGCCCCAGCATTTT. This codes for CASSTPPGPQHF.

This chain joins TRBV12-5 and TRBJ1-3; D gene uncertain. There are 13 residues in the CDR3. Germline lookup yields CDR1 LGHNT and CDR2 FRNRAP. Trimming shortened V by 6 bases and J by 2 bases, and 8 bases separated the two germline ends. CDR3 residues: CASGLGPGNTIYF. The DNA of the CDR3 is TGTGCTAGTGGGCTCGGCCCTGGAAACACCATATATTTT.

In its sample, this clone was seen once. V and J are TRBV9 and TRBJ2-2; D tentatively reads TRBD1 or TRBD2 (5 bases each). Trimming took 7 bases from V and 6 from J, leaving 22 bases between them. The CDR3 sequence is 16 residues long. Germline V gene sequence: CDR1 SGDLS, CDR2 YYNGEE. In DNA, the CDR3 is TGTGCCAGCGGGACGATCTTAACACCCCACCCCGGGGAGCTGTTTTTT. Protein: CASGTILTPHPGELFF.

This chain connects TRBV27 to TRBJ1-4; D remains unclear. The CDR3 is 14 amino acids. V dropped 4 bases and J dropped 7 bases, with 13 bases sitting between them. CDR1 and CDR2 from the germline V gene are MNHEY and SMNVEV (reference sequence). DNA of the CDR3: TGTGCCAGCAGTTCGATCGTAGGATTTGAAAAACTGTTTTTT. Its protein is CASSSIVGFEKLFF.

The chain combines TRBV30 with TRBJ2-7, with 7 bases that match TRBD1. Germline-derived CDR1 and CDR2 are GTSNPN and SVGIG (reference sequence). The V and J ends lost 2 bases and 3 bases, in that order; junction bases with no gene match: 4. The CDR3 covers 13 residues. The CDR3 is CAWSKQGSYEQYF. Here the CDR3 DNA reads TGTGCCTGGAGTAAACAGGGGAGCTACGAGCAGTACTTC.

The V call is TRBV5-8, the J call TRBJ1-2; no clear D gene. CDR1 SGHTS and CDR2 YDEGEE come from the germline V gene. Trimming took off 2 bases at V and 8 bases at J, with 10 bases between the two ends. The CDR3 runs to 12 residues. CDR3 nucleotide sequence: TGTGCCAGCAGCTTTTATGGGGAAGGCTACACCTTC. As protein: CASSFYGEGYTF.

The rearrangement joins TRBV3-1 (or the pseudogene TRBV3-2) to TRBJ2-1; TRBD2 matches at 8 bases. This CDR3 comprises 16 residues. Germline lookup yields CDR1 LGHDT and CDR2 YNNKEL (reference sequence). Germline trimming cut 4 bases from V and 0 bases from J; bases unmatched to any gene: 5. As DNA, the CDR3 is TGTGCCAGCAGCCTGACTAGCGAGGGCTCCTACAATGAGCAGTTCTTC. Amino acids: CASSLTSEGSYNEQFF.

The chain couples TRBV19 to TRBJ1-1, with 8 positions matching TRBD1. The CDR3 has 14 residues. The junction had 6 bases not matched to a gene; V was cut back by 4 bases and J by 5 bases. The germline CDR1 and CDR2 sequences are LNHDA and SQIVND (reference sequence). CDR3 sequence: CASSTGQGGTEAFF. The CDR3 nucleotides are TGTGCCAGTAGTACCGGACAGGGTGGGACTGAAGCTTTCTTT.

The gene calls are TRBV19 and TRBJ2-2, with 8 bases that match TRBD2. The CDR3 runs 15 residues. In germline, CDR1 is LNHDA, CDR2 SQIVND (reference sequence). Trimming took 9 bases from V and 6 from J; bases not matched to a gene: 12. CDR3 amino acids: CASHLSRGGPGELFF. The CDR3 region has the DNA TGTGCCAGCCACCTCTCTCGGGGGGGCCCCGGGGAGCTGTTTTTT.